Listed below are T cell receptor beta chains from one sample, sequenced in a study of a mutant IDH1 vaccine in newly diagnosed glioma. The table came from immunoSEQ multiplex PCR; TCRdb's copy has only in-frame clones and leaves some out. Among more than 35,000 clones listed, about four fifths were seen once. Their specific antigens are unknown. Specimen: PBMCs, collected from a glioma patient whose treatment included an IDH1 peptide vaccine. The source is a woman aged 40 to 50 with glioma. Some clones in this sample may be carry-over from other donors' samples. Each CDR3 is given with its conserved first and last residue. The D gene is left open where the match is weak. For some rows the clone size is stated as once, few or many, or as a class when expanded; others skip it.

CDR3: CASSPYTGELFF
DNA: TGTGCCAGCAGCCCTTACACCGGGGAGCTGTTTTTT
D: NA
size: NA
V: TRBV11-3
J: TRBJ2-2

CDR3: CSVSPDRGLINYGYTF
DNA: TGCAGCGTTAGCCCCGACAGGGGGCTCATAAACTATGGCTACACCTTC
D: TRBD1
size: NA
V: TRBV29-1
J: TRBJ1-2

CDR3: CASSLDMSGRFGEQFF
DNA: TGCGCCAGCAGCTTGGACATGAGCGGGAGGTTCGGTGAGCAGTTCTTC
D: TRBD2
size: NA
V: TRBV5-1
J: TRBJ2-1

CDR3: CASSSDGRNEKLFF
DNA: TGTGCCAGCAGCTCAGACGGCAGGAATGAAAAACTGTTTTTT
D: NA
size: NA
V: TRBV7-2
J: TRBJ1-4

CDR3: CASSLEMKSSYFNSPLHF
DNA: TGCGCCAGCAGCTTGGAGATGAAGAGCTCCTATTTTAATTCACCCCTCCACTTT
D: NA
size: NA
V: TRBV5-1
J: TRBJ1-6

CDR3: CASSFSRDTEAFF
DNA: TGCGCCAGCAGCTTCTCCAGGGACACTGAAGCTTTCTTT
D: NA
size: NA
V: TRBV5-1
J: TRBJ1-1

CDR3: CASSERKRDSTEAFF
DNA: TGTGCCAGCAGTGAAAGGAAGCGGGATTCCACTGAAGCTTTCTTT
D: NA
size: NA
V: TRBV25-1
J: TRBJ1-1

CDR3: CASSRELNTEAFF
DNA: TGTGCCAGCAGTCGCGAGTTGAACACTGAAGCTTTCTTT
D: NA
size: few
V: TRBV6-1
J: TRBJ1-1

CDR3: CATSRVWGDRSYEQYF
DNA: TGTGCCACCAGCAGAGTCTGGGGGGACCGATCCTACGAGCAGTACTTC
D: NA
size: NA
V: TRBV15
J: TRBJ2-7

CDR3: CASSRLAGGYNEQFF
DNA: TGTGCCAGCAGCCGGTTGGCAGGGGGATACAATGAGCAGTTCTTC
D: TRBD1
size: NA
V: TRBV14
J: TRBJ2-1

CDR3: CSVDWRQERSNGYTF
DNA: TGCAGCGTTGATTGGAGGCAGGAACGGTCGAATGGCTACACCTTC
D: NA
size: NA
V: TRBV29-1
J: TRBJ1-2

CDR3: CASSYSFYGNTEAFF
DNA: TGTGCCAGCAGTTACTCTTTCTATGGGAACACTGAAGCTTTCTTT
D: NA
size: NA
V: TRBV6-5
J: TRBJ1-1

CDR3: CASGQVITDTQYF
DNA: TGTGCCAGCGGGCAGGTAATCACAGATACGCAGTATTTT
D: NA
size: NA
V: TRBV7-9
J: TRBJ2-3

CDR3: CATEGDMNTEAFF
DNA: TGTGCCACAGAGGGGGACATGAACACTGAAGCTTTCTTT
D: NA
size: NA
V: TRBV6-1
J: TRBJ1-1

CDR3: CASSHPGGSGLEDYGYTF
DNA: TGTGCCAGCAGCCACCCTGGGGGTTCGGGATTAGAAGACTATGGCTACACCTTC
D: NA
size: NA
V: TRBV9
J: TRBJ1-2

CDR3: CASSLGANSVGEEAFF
DNA: TGCGCCAGCAGCCTCGGGGCCAATTCGGTAGGGGAGGAGGCTTTCTTT
D: NA
size: NA
V: TRBV4-1
J: TRBJ1-1

CDR3: CSLNDAVTGELFF
DNA: TGCAGCTTAAACGACGCGGTCACCGGGGAGCTGTTTTTT
D: NA
size: NA
V: TRBV29-1
J: TRBJ2-2

CDR3: CASRLVKETQYF
DNA: TGTGCCAGCAGGTTAGTGAAAGAGACCCAGTACTTC
D: NA
size: NA
V: TRBV27
J: TRBJ2-5

CDR3: CASSPGDRGETQYF
DNA: TGTGCCAGCAGCCCGGGGGACCGGGGTGAGACCCAGTACTTC
D: NA
size: NA
V: TRBV5-4
J: TRBJ2-5

CDR3: CATSRDRERFTEAFF
DNA: TGTGCCACCAGCAGAGATAGAGAAAGGTTCACTGAAGCTTTCTTT
D: NA
size: NA
V: TRBV15
J: TRBJ1-1

CDR3: CASSLQGGAAYEQYF
DNA: TGTGCCAGCTCCCTCCAGGGGGGTGCAGCCTACGAGCAGTACTTC
D: NA
size: few
V: TRBV18
J: TRBJ2-7

CDR3: CASSSLNSLEVAFF
DNA: TGTGCCAGCAGCTCCCTAAATTCCCTGGAGGTAGCTTTCTTT
D: NA
size: NA
V: TRBV7-2
J: TRBJ1-1

CDR3: CASSLSLQNTEAFF
DNA: TGTGCCAGCAGCTTAAGTCTGCAGAACACTGAAGCTTTCTTT
D: NA
size: NA
V: TRBV7-6
J: TRBJ1-1

CDR3: CASSTYRGTNEKLFF
DNA: TGTGCCAGCAGTACTTACAGGGGAACTAATGAAAAACTGTTTTTT
D: TRBD1
size: NA
V: TRBV27
J: TRBJ1-4

CDR3: CASSINPGLAGDYEDTQYF
DNA: TGTGCCAGTAGTATTAACCCGGGACTAGCGGGAGATTACGAAGATACGCAGTATTTT
D: TRBD2
size: NA
V: TRBV19
J: TRBJ2-3

CDR3: CASSPRFNQPQHF
DNA: TGTGCCAGTAGTCCCAGGTTCAATCAGCCCCAGCATTTT
D: NA
size: NA
V: TRBV19
J: TRBJ1-5

CDR3: CAISESTGVGNEQYF
DNA: TGTGCCATCAGTGAGTCGACGGGAGTGGGAAACGAGCAGTACTTC
D: NA
size: NA
V: TRBV10-3
J: TRBJ2-7

CDR3: CASSLKGNSPLHF
DNA: TGTGCCAGCAGTTTAAAGGGCAATTCACCCCTCCACTTT
D: NA
size: NA
V: TRBV6-5
J: TRBJ1-6

CDR3: CASSLRQGAREQYF
DNA: TGTGCCAGCAGTCTACGACAGGGGGCGAGGGAGCAGTACTTC
D: TRBD1
size: NA
V: TRBV28
J: TRBJ2-7

CDR3: CASSQDGRLNTEAFF
DNA: TGCGCCAGCAGCCAAGATGGGAGACTCAACACTGAAGCTTTCTTT
D: NA
size: NA
V: TRBV4-3
J: TRBJ1-1

CDR3: CASRGQGLPYEQYF
DNA: TGCGCCAGCAGGGGACAAGGCCTTCCCTACGAGCAGTACTTC
D: NA
size: NA
V: TRBV5-1
J: TRBJ2-7

CDR3: CASSPSASTDTQYF
DNA: TGTGCCAGCAGTCCAAGCGCTAGCACAGATACGCAGTATTTT
D: NA
size: NA
V: TRBV7-8
J: TRBJ2-3

CDR3: CASSAGRENQPQHF
DNA: TGTGCCAGCAGCGCGGGGAGAGAGAATCAGCCCCAGCATTTT
D: NA
size: NA
V: TRBV9
J: TRBJ1-5

CDR3: CASSVSTGQPTSSYNEQFF
DNA: TGCGCCAGCAGCGTAAGTACGGGACAGCCAACCAGCTCCTACAATGAGCAGTTCTTC
D: TRBD1
size: NA
V: TRBV5-1
J: TRBJ2-1

CDR3: CASSLDRGDTQYF
DNA: TGCGCCAGCAGCCTCGACAGGGGAGATACGCAGTATTTT
D: TRBD1
size: NA
V: TRBV5-1
J: TRBJ2-3

CDR3: CASTASGAFTGELFF
DNA: TGTGCCAGCACCGCTAGCGGGGCCTTCACCGGGGAGCTGTTTTTT
D: TRBD2
size: NA
V: TRBV7-2
J: TRBJ2-2

CDR3: CASQGGGALGANVLTF
DNA: TGTGCCAGCCAAGGGGGAGGGGCTCTGGGGGCCAACGTCCTGACTTTC
D: NA
size: NA
V: TRBV2
J: TRBJ2-6

CDR3: CASSVDSGTQPQHF
DNA: TGTGCCAGCAGCGTAGATTCAGGGACACAGCCCCAGCATTTT
D: NA
size: NA
V: TRBV9
J: TRBJ1-5

CDR3: CASSFRGLAGMETQYF
DNA: TGTGCCAGCAGTTTCCGGGGACTAGCGGGGATGGAGACCCAGTACTTC
D: TRBD2
size: NA
V: TRBV6-5
J: TRBJ2-5

CDR3: CASSPRSQPQHF
DNA: TGTGCCAGTAGCCCCCGATCTCAGCCCCAGCATTTT
D: NA
size: NA
V: TRBV19
J: TRBJ1-5

CDR3: CASTPSGTDTQYF
DNA: TGCGCCAGCACGCCTAGCGGCACAGATACGCAGTATTTT
D: NA
size: NA
V: TRBV10-1
J: TRBJ2-3

CDR3: CASRTHGGYEQYF
DNA: TGTGCCAGCCGTACCCACGGGGGATACGAGCAGTACTTC
D: NA
size: NA
V: TRBV6-6
J: TRBJ2-7

CDR3: CSAGRNTEAFF
DNA: TGCAGTGCTGGGAGGAACACTGAAGCTTTCTTT
D: NA
size: NA
V: TRBV20-1
J: TRBJ1-1

CDR3: CASSLGPNNSPLHF
DNA: TGTGCCAGCAGCCTTGGACCGAATAATTCACCCCTCCACTTT
D: NA
size: once
V: TRBV4-2
J: TRBJ1-6

CDR3: CASTTTGGKVYEQYF
DNA: TGTGCCAGCACCACGACAGGGGGAAAAGTTTACGAGCAGTACTTC
D: TRBD1
size: NA
V: TRBV7-9
J: TRBJ2-7

CDR3: CASSGDRTSYEQYF
DNA: TGTGCCAGCAGTGGCGACAGGACCTCCTACGAGCAGTACTTC
D: NA
size: NA
V: TRBV6-1
J: TRBJ2-7

CDR3: CASSLGTGNNEKLFF
DNA: TGTGCCAGCAGCTTGGGGACAGGAAACAATGAAAAACTGTTTTTT
D: TRBD1
size: NA
V: TRBV5-4
J: TRBJ1-4

CDR3: CASRPSGNTQYF
DNA: TGTGCCAGCAGACCTAGCGGAAATACGCAGTATTTT
D: TRBD2
size: NA
V: TRBV25-1
J: TRBJ2-3

CDR3: CASSLYGGAFYNEQFF
DNA: TGTGCCAGCAGCCTCTACGGGGGGGCCTTCTACAATGAGCAGTTCTTC
D: TRBD2
size: once
V: TRBV5-4
J: TRBJ2-1

CDR3: CASSHRRRGGANVLTF
DNA: TGTGCCAGTAGTCACCGGAGGCGTGGCGGGGCCAACGTCCTGACTTTC
D: NA
size: NA
V: TRBV19
J: TRBJ2-6

CDR3: CASSLGAWQPQHF
DNA: TGTGCCAGCAGTTTGGGGGCTTGGCAGCCCCAGCATTTT
D: NA
size: NA
V: TRBV27
J: TRBJ1-5

CDR3: CASSLLRGPQHF
DNA: TGTGCCAGCAGTTTATTGAGAGGGCCCCAGCATTTT
D: NA
size: NA
V: TRBV28
J: TRBJ1-5

CDR3: CASCLTGGTEAFF
DNA: TGTGCCAGCTGCCTTACGGGGGGCACTGAAGCTTTCTTT
D: NA
size: few
V: TRBV7-2
J: TRBJ1-1

CDR3: CASSLGDSSDEQFF
DNA: TGTGCCAGCAGCTTAGGTGATTCGAGCGATGAGCAGTTCTTC
D: NA
size: once
V: TRBV7-9
J: TRBJ2-1

CDR3: CASSLFGGEAGELFF
DNA: TGTGCCAGCAGCTTGTTCGGGGGCGAGGCCGGGGAGCTGTTTTTT
D: NA
size: NA
V: TRBV7-3
J: TRBJ2-2

CDR3: CASSEKRGGRRYF
DNA: TGTGCCAGCAGTGAAAAGCGGGGCGGTCGTCGGTATTTT
D: NA
size: few
V: TRBV6-1
J: TRBJ1-5

CDR3: CSVPGGGPLNYGYTF
DNA: TGCAGCGTCCCGGGGGGGGGACCCCTTAACTATGGCTACACCTTC
D: NA
size: NA
V: TRBV29-1
J: TRBJ1-2

CDR3: CASSSPGGNTIYF
DNA: TGTGCCAGCAGCTCCCCTGGCGGGAACACCATATATTTT
D: NA
size: NA
V: TRBV5-4
J: TRBJ1-3

CDR3: CASSLGAWGTNQPQHF
DNA: TGTGCCAGCAGCTTAGGTGCTTGGGGGACCAATCAGCCCCAGCATTTT
D: NA
size: once
V: TRBV7-6
J: TRBJ1-5

CDR3: CASSQGTGAANQPQHF
DNA: TGCGCCAGCAGCCAAGGGACAGGGGCCGCCAATCAGCCCCAGCATTTT
D: TRBD1
size: NA
V: TRBV4-3
J: TRBJ1-5